This T cell receptor (beta chain) was captured in a study of beta chain features in type 1 diabetes. The germline gives CDR1 MNHEY, CDR2 SMNVEV (reference sequence). The CDR3 runs to 15 residues. J gave up 14 bases and V 0 bases, and 14 bases lay outside the gene matches. Investigators reverse transcribed all isolated RNA, so they sequenced expressed TCRB transcripts. Data came from immunoSEQ multiplex PCR; TCRdb stores just in-frame clones and leaves some out. Of under 250,000 clones in the sample, around 14% were seen once. This clonotype was sampled from a middle-aged woman in good health. This rearrangement joins TRBV27 to TRBJ2-3; 7 positions agree with TRBD2. Sequencing was carried out using naive CD4+ T cells from blood. The CDR3 DNA reads as TGTGCCAGCAGTTTATCGGGCGGCATTGGGAGGGTAGGGTATTTT. Protein: CASSLSGGIGRVGYF.